The T cell receptor (beta chain) described here comes from a study of OX40 agonist ivuxolimab in advanced cancers. Broader study findings: The antigen specificity of the peripheral T cells (those that were expanded) was not determined.

Sequencing was performed with immunoSEQ multiplex PCR; in TCRdb, only in-frame clones are kept and a portion is missing. The sample lists roughly 80,000 clones; around 93% were seen once. This clone was seen only once. The antigen is not known. The sequence was collected from an adult with an advanced solid tumor such as melanoma, head and neck, liver or kidney cancer. The specimen was CD4+ or CD8+ T cells sorted from blood, collected in a trial of the OX40 agonist ivuxolimab.

CDR3 nucleotides: TGTGCCAGCAGCTCCTCAGGGGAAGGCCAAGAGACCCAGTACTTC. Translating gives CASSSSGEGQETQYF. The V gene is TRBV5-6, the J gene TRBJ2-5; tentatively, D is TRBD1 (6 bases). V lost 3 bases, J lost 1 base, and 13 bases lay in between. CDR3 length: 15 residues. Germline lookup yields CDR1 SGHDT and CDR2 YYEEEE.